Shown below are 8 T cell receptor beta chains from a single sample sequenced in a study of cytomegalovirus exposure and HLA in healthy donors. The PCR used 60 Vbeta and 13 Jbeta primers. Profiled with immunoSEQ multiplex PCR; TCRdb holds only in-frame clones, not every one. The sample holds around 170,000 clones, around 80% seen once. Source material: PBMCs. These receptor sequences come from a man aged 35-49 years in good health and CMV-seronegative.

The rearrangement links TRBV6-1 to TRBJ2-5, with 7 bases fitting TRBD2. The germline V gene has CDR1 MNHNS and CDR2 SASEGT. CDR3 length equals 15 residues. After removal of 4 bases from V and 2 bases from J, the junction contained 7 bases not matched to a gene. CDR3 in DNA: TGTGCCAGCAGTGGTGGGACTATACCACAAGAGACCCAGTACTTC. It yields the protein CASSGGTIPQETQYF.

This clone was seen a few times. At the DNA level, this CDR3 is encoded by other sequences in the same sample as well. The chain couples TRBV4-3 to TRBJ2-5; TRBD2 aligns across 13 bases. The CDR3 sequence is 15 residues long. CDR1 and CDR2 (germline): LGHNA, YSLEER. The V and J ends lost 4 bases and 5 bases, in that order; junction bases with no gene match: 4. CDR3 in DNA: TGCGCCAGCAGCCCGACTAGCGGGGGGCGGGAGACCCAGTACTTC. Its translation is CASSPTSGGRETQYF.

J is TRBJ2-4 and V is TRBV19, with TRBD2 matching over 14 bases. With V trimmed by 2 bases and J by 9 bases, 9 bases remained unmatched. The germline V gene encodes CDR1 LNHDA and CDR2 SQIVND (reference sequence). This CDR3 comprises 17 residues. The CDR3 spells CASSIPGLAGVWGIQYF. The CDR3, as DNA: TGTGCCAGTAGTATACCGGGACTAGCGGGGGTGTGGGGCATTCAGTACTTC. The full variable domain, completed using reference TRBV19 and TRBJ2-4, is DGGITQSPKYLFRKEGQNVTLSCEQNLNHDAMYWYRQDPGQGLRLIYYSQIVNDFQKGDIAEGYSVSREKKESFPLTVTSAQKNPTAFYLCASSIPGLAGVWGIQYFGAGTRLSVL.

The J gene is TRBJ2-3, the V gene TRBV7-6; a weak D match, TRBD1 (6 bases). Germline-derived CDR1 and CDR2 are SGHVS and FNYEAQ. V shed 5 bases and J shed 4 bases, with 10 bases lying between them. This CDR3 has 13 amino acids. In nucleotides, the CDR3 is TGTGCCAGCAGCCTACAGGGTCCAGATACGCAGTATTTT. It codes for CASSLQGPDTQYF.

This chain's CDR3 is CASSFRLAGAGNEQFF. CDR3 bases: TGTGCCAGCAGCTTTCGGCTAGCGGGAGCTGGCAATGAGCAGTTCTTC. The V and J genes are TRBV11-2 and TRBJ2-1, with 10 bases aligning to TRBD2. Unmatched junction bases numbered 8, after V lost 3 bases and J lost 6 bases. This CDR3 spans 16 amino acids. Germline CDR1 is SGHAT and CDR2 is FQNNGV.

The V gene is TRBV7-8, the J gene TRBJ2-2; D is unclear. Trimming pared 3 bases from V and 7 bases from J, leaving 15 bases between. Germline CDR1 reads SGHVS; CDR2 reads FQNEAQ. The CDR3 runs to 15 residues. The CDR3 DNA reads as TGTGCCAGCAGCTTCACTGAAGTCATTGACGGGGAGCTGTTTTTT. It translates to CASSFTEVIDGELFF.

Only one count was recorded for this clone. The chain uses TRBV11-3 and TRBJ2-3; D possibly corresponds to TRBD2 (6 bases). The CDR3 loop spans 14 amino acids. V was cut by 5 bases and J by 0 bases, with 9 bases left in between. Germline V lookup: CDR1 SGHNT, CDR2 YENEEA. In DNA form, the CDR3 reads TGTGCCAGCAGCCCGCGGGGTAGCACAGATACGCAGTATTTT. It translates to CASSPRGSTDTQYF.

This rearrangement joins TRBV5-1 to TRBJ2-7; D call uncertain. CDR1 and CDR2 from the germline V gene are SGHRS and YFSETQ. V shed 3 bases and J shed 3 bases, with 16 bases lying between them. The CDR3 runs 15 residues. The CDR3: CASSSAPDRSYEQYF. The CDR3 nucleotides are TGCGCCAGCAGCTCCGCGCCGGATAGGAGCTACGAGCAGTACTTC.